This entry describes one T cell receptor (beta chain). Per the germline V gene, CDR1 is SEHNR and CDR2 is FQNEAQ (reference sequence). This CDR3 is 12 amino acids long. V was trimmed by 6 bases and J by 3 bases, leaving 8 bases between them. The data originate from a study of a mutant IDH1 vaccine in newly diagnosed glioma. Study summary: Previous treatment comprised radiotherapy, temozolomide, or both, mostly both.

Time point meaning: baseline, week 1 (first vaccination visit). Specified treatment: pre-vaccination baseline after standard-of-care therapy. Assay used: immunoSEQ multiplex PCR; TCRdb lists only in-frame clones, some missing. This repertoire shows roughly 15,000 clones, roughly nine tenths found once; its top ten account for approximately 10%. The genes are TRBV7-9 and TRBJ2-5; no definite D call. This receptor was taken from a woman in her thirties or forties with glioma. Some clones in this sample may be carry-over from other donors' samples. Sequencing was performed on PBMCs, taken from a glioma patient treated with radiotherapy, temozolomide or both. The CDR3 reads CASSHRKETQYF. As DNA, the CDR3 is TGTGCCAGCAGTCACCGTAAAGAGACCCAGTACTTC.